This is a list of T cell receptor beta chains from one sample in a study of identical twins. TCRdb used MiXCR to reprocess the 5' RACE reads, holding one entry per CDR3 protein. The sample consists of over 550,000 distinct CDR3 sequences, about 7% of them appearing once. These sequences were also reported in another study, on yellow fever vaccine responses in identical twins.

The specimen sequenced was PBMCs. These receptor sequences come from a woman in her late teens or twenties in good health. Both conserved end residues are part of each CDR3.

V gene,CDR3 length,CDR3 protein
TRBV11-3,14,CASSSGPQPDTQYF
TRBV20-1,13,CSASQLPGNTIYF
TRBV7-2,16,CASSPNSGRRTGELFF
TRBV6-5,16,CASSLEGGLSSYEQYF
TRBV19,13,CASSEHRAGEQFF
TRBV20-1,12,CSVSRGAGELFF
TRBV7-9,15,CASSGHSGSTYEQYF
TRBV6-5,11,CATQRYNEQFF
TRBV5-6,15,CASSSFSGTKETQYF
TRBV20-1,16,CSAREDSRHSYNEQFF
TRBV5-4,16,CASSLGWRGGEETQYF
TRBV20-1,17,CSARKRRGTNSGNTIYF
TRBV2,13,CASRTDRKGGYTF
TRBV28,16,CASSLYTSGSIFEQYF
TRBV20-1,16,CSARTRGGARTDTQYF
TRBV24-1,14,CATSGTGGRNEQFF
TRBV7-2,17,CASSLVREAPSTDTQYF
TRBV5-1,17,CASSLALVGTGHSPLHF
TRBV5-1,15,CASGTTGSSLDGYTF
TRBV12-3/TRBV12-4,14,CASSPRGRNNEQFF
TRBV5-5,16,CASSLQGIAAKNIQYF
TRBV7-7,15,CASSLALGQADTQYF
TRBV7-9,14,CASSFGQGITEAFF
TRBV10-3,14,CAISVDGGVYEQYF
TRBV12-3/TRBV12-4,13,CASSLGGGNGYTF
TRBV5-1,15,CASSLGSSTNEKLFF